These 21 T cell receptor beta chains share one sample of origin, sequenced in a study of untreated major depressive disorder. Overall study results and limits: Depressed patients' CD4+ T cells carried increased TRBV05-01 (Vbeta 5.1) usage versus control CD4+ T cells.

These TCRs are of unknown antigen specificity. Sequencing used immunoSEQ multiplex PCR; TCRdb keeps in-frame clones, though not all of them. The sample holds about 19,000 clones, under 95% seen once. The sequenced material came from CD4+ T cells from PBMCs. The receptors shown here come from a woman aged 40-49 years with major depressive disorder.

The V and J genes are TRBV9 and TRBJ1-3, with D perhaps TRBD1 (5 bases). V lost 5 bases and J lost 4, with 16 bases in between. Germline V gene lookup returns CDR1 SGDLS and CDR2 YYNGEE. This CDR3 has 15 residues. The CDR3 DNA follows: TGTGCCAGCAGAGAAGGAGGGGCCAGGGGAAACACCATATATTTT. Translated, it gives CASREGGARGNTIYF. Variable domain in full (rest from reference TRBV9 and TRBJ1-3): DSGVTQTPKHLITATGQRVTLRCSPRSGDLSVYWYQQSLDQGLQFLIQYYNGEERAKGNILERFSAQQFPDLHSELNLSSLELGDSALYFCASREGGARGNTIYFGEGSWLTVV.

V gene TRBV27 combines with J gene TRBJ1-3, with 12 bases lining up with TRBD1. Germline trimming cut 5 bases from V and 3 bases from J; bases unmatched to any gene: 20. In germline, CDR1 is MNHEY, CDR2 SMNVEV (reference sequence). The CDR3 extends over 21 amino acids. The CDR3 region has the DNA TGTGCCAGCAGTCGCACCAGACCCGGGACAGGGGGCTGGGCAGGTGGAAACACCATATATTTT. It specifies CASSRTRPGTGGWAGGNTIYF.

V is TRBV4-1 and J is TRBJ1-4; D call uncertain. Germline CDR1 is MGHRA and CDR2 is YSYEKL. Trimming cost V 4 bases and J 7 bases, with 10 bases left between them. This CDR3 is 13 amino acids long. In DNA, the CDR3 is TGCGCCAGCAGCCTCCGGGTAGGTGAAAAACTGTTTTTT. Translated, it gives CASSLRVGEKLFF.

The chain uses TRBV6-5 and TRBJ2-1; D uncertain. This CDR3 region has 13 residues. Trimming cost V 0 bases and J 7 bases, with 7 bases left between them. CDR1 and CDR2 (germline): MNHEY, SVGAGI. The CDR3 sequence: CASSYSRTNEQFF. Here the CDR3 DNA reads TGTGCCAGCAGTTACTCGCGAACAAATGAGCAGTTCTTC.

This clone was seen a handful of times. This rearrangement joins TRBV20-1 to TRBJ1-1; no reliable D call. This CDR3 spans 11 amino acids. Trimming left V 3 bases short and J 7 bases short, with 9 bases between. CDR1 is DFQATT and CDR2 is SNEGSKA in the germline V gene (reference sequence). CDR3 protein: CSASDRFEAFF. CDR3 DNA: TGCAGTGCTAGTGATAGGTTTGAAGCTTTCTTT.

The chain couples TRBV10-1 to TRBJ2-3; possible D gene TRBD2, 7 bases. V lost 4 bases to trimming and J lost 6 bases, with 17 bases between them. This CDR3 has 15 amino acids. The germline V gene encodes CDR1 WNHNN and CDR2 SYGVQD (reference sequence). CDR3 bases: TGCGCCAGCAGTGTAGGGGGGGCCGCGGACGATACGCAGTATTTT. Translated, it gives CASSVGGAADDTQYF.

This rearrangement joins TRBV5-6 to TRBJ1-1; no clear D gene. Trimming took 4 bases from V and 0 from J, leaving 13 bases between them. CDR3 length: 15 amino acids. Germline V CDR1 and CDR2: SGHDT, YYEEEE. The CDR3 is CASSLGNGLNTEAFF. The CDR3 nucleotides read TGTGCCAGCAGCCTAGGAAATGGACTGAACACTGAAGCTTTCTTT.

This chain links TRBV5-1 with TRBJ1-4; possibly TRBD1 for D (6 bases). CDR3 length equals 15 residues. Trimming pared 4 bases from V and 0 bases from J, leaving 10 bases between. Per the germline V gene, CDR1 is SGHRS and CDR2 is YFSETQ. The CDR3 DNA follows: TGCGCCAGCAGCCCCTACAGGGCAACTAATGAAAAACTGTTTTTT. Protein: CASSPYRATNEKLFF.

The chain links TRBV7-3 to TRBJ2-1; TRBD2 agrees at 10 bases. CDR1 is SGHTA, CDR2 FQGTGA, per germline. V lost 5 bases and J lost 8; bases outside the gene matches: 3. The CDR3 covers 13 residues. CDR3 in amino acids: CASSLAGVDEQFF. CDR3 coding DNA: TGTGCCAGCAGCCTAGCGGGGGTCGATGAGCAGTTCTTC.

The CDR3 spells CASSLLPGTGLGATEAFF. The CDR3 DNA reads TGTGCCAGCAGTTTGCTCCCCGGGACAGGCCTGGGGGCAACGGAAGCTTTCTTT. The chain joins TRBV7-9 to TRBJ1-1; 8 bases map to TRBD1. This CDR3 has 18 residues. Germline CDR1 is SEHNR and CDR2 is FQNEAQ (reference sequence). Trimming at V came to 6 bases and at J to 8 bases, leaving 23 bases not matched to a gene.

This chain connects TRBV7-2 to TRBJ1-2, with 7 bases aligning to TRBD1. The ends lost 5 bases at V and 0 bases at J; junction bases unmatched: 6. This CDR3 region has 15 residues. The germline CDR1 and CDR2 sequences are SGHTA and FQGNSA. CDR3 protein: CASSPRTGSNYGYTF. In nucleotides, the CDR3 is TGTGCCAGCAGCCCTAGGACAGGTTCTAACTATGGCTACACCTTC.

The chain joins TRBV19 to TRBJ1-4; weak D call: TRBD1 (6 bases). CDR3 length equals 14 residues. Germline-derived CDR1 and CDR2 are LNHDA and SQIVND (reference sequence). Trimming took 2 bases from V and 8 from J, leaving 12 bases between them. In nucleotides, the CDR3 is TGTGCCAGTAGTATAAAAACAGGGACGGAAAAACTGTTTTTT. Translated: CASSIKTGTEKLFF.

The chain recombines TRBV27 with TRBJ2-3; TRBD1 matches at 9 bases. Germline lookup yields CDR1 MNHEY and CDR2 SMNVEV (reference sequence). With 8 bases clipped from V and 3 bases from J, the junction kept 9 bases outside the gene matches. There are 15 residues in the CDR3. CDR3 sequence: CASGKGQGGTDTQYF. CDR3 bases: TGTGCCAGCGGGAAGGGACAGGGTGGGACAGATACGCAGTATTTT.

The chain is built from TRBV29-1 and TRBJ1-3; D is possibly TRBD1 (5 bases). Germline V CDR1 and CDR2: SQVTM, ANQGSEA. The CDR3 extends over 15 amino acids. V was clipped by 5 bases and J by 0 bases, with 14 bases between them. CDR3 bases: TGCAGCGTTTCGACAGCCTACGCCTCTGGAAACACCATATATTTT. It specifies CSVSTAYASGNTIYF. Using reference TRBV29-1 and TRBJ1-3 for the parts outside the CDR3, the full variable domain is SAVISQKPSRDICQRGTSLTIQCQVDSQVTMMFWYRQQPGQSLTLIATANQGSEATYESGFVIDKFPISRPNLTFSTLTVSNMSPEDSSIYLCSVSTAYASGNTIYFGEGSWLTVV.

The chain couples TRBV27 to TRBJ2-7; the match to TRBD2 covers 8 bases. CDR3 length: 15 amino acids. The germline V gene has CDR1 MNHEY and CDR2 SMNVEV (reference sequence). V was pared by 6 bases and J by 3 bases, with 10 bases of the junction left unmatched. The CDR3 reads CASRSSGGPNYEQYF. As DNA, the CDR3 is TGTGCCAGCAGGTCCTCGGGGGGGCCTAACTACGAGCAGTACTTC.

This clone was counted once. The chain uses TRBV20-1 and TRBJ2-1; possibly TRBD2 for D (6 bases). CDR1 is DFQATT and CDR2 is SNEGSKA in the germline V gene (reference sequence). CDR3 size: 11 residues. Trimming removed 7 bases from V and 11 bases from J, with 15 bases in between. This CDR3 is CSVSSGPKQFF. CDR3 nucleotides: TGCAGTGTGAGTAGCGGACCTAAGCAGTTCTTC.

This chain links TRBV5-1 with TRBJ2-7; possible D gene TRBD1, 6 bases. V lost 4 bases, J lost 3 bases, and 14 bases lay in between. Germline-derived CDR1 and CDR2 are SGHRS and YFSETQ. The CDR3 sequence is 14 residues long. CDR3 in amino acids: CASSPRGQNYEQYF. The CDR3 nucleotides read TGCGCCAGCAGCCCTAGAGGACAGAACTACGAGCAGTACTTC.

The V and J genes are TRBV4-3 and TRBJ2-1; 8 positions match TRBD1. The CDR3 spans 14 residues. Germline trimming cut 2 bases from V and 10 bases from J; bases unmatched to any gene: 7. Germline V gene data show CDR1 as LGHNA and CDR2 as YSLEER. The CDR3 bases are TGCGCCAGCAGCCAACGGACAGGGCGGACGGAGCAGTTCTTC. Protein: CASSQRTGRTEQFF.

The chain employs TRBV19 and TRBJ1-5; a weak D match, TRBD1 (5 bases). CDR3 size: 14 residues. Per germline, CDR1 LNHDA and CDR2 SQIVND (reference sequence). With 2 bases removed from V and 4 bases from J, the gap between germline ends came to 9 bases. CDR3 amino acids: CASSIKGRNQPQHF. In DNA form, the CDR3 reads TGTGCCAGTAGTATAAAGGGGAGAAATCAGCCCCAGCATTTT.

V gene TRBV5-1 combines with J gene TRBJ2-5, with 9 positions matching TRBD2. The germline gives CDR1 SGHRS, CDR2 YFSETQ. The CDR3 spans 15 residues. V trimming: 5 bases; J trimming: 5 bases; junction bases outside the gene matches: 10. The CDR3 coding sequence is TGCGCCAGCAGTACGGCGCGGGGGGGCTTTGAGACCCAGTACTTC. Translated: CASSTARGGFETQYF.

V and J are TRBV5-8 and TRBJ1-2; 7 bases align to TRBD1. Germline V CDR1 and CDR2: SGHTS, YDEGEE. The ends lost 0 bases at V and 8 bases at J; junction bases unmatched: 10. The CDR3 contains 15 residues. This CDR3 reads CASSLAVRDREGYTF. The CDR3 DNA reads as TGTGCCAGCAGCTTGGCGGTCCGAGACAGGGAAGGCTACACCTTC. Looking up the rest from reference TRBV5-8 and TRBJ1-2 gives the full variable domain: EAGVTQSPTHLIKTRGQQATLRCSPISGHTSVYWYQQALGLGLQFLLWYDEGEERNRGNFPPRFSGRQFPNYSSELNVNALELEDSALYLCASSLAVRDREGYTFGSGTRLTVV.